This T cell receptor (beta chain) was captured in a study of blood T cell repertoires in COVID-19 (dated by TCRdb to the early 2020s). Turning to the overall study: Samples covering the acute and convalescent phases of COVID-19 were provided by collaborators in the United States, Italy and Spain. Subjects who had been exposed to COVID-19, were actively infected with it, or had recovered from it provided the deeply sampled blood TCRbeta repertoires that made up the dataset. The prospective study material was composed of cDNA or gDNA derived from T cells, B-cell-depleted T cells, or PBMCs. HLA class I and class II types, where available, came from metadata supplied by the sample provider rather than from assay-based typing. Nearly every sample came with metadata listing a de-identified subject ID, COVID-19 status, age in years and sex. A freely available public database, intended as a resource for researchers studying the immune response to SARS-CoV-2, is where the repertoires were released. Samples came from the ongoing ImmuneRACE study (first 160 participants) plus 1,254 subjects from 6 global collaborators.

TCRbeta CDR3 regions were amplified from genomic DNA using the immunoSEQ Assay, a bias-controlled multiplex PCR. The study's processing was this. Within the assay, amplification of reference gene primers was used to estimate how many nucleated cells each sample contained. To quantify the absolute abundance of each unique TCRbeta CDR3 rearrangement, sequence reads were collapsed and filtered. For each sample, productive Simpson clonality was calculated by taking the square root of Simpson's diversity index across productive rearrangements. Imported from immuneACCESS, the table was reduced by TCRdb to in-frame sequences with V and J called. These copies leave out some clones; in studies compared against another copy, an unresolved V gene accounts for under half, and the cause of the remainder is not known. That table gives V, J and clone size, and the DNA gave D and trimming. In all, the sample holds about 360,000 clones, and approximately 86% of those were seen once. In total, the top ten clones hold 7.1% of the sample.

Study-wide conclusions, independent of this receptor: How much clinical and demographic metadata was included differed by source and by participant, and the metadata was provided uncurated.

There are 15 amino acids in the CDR3, from cysteine to phenylalanine inclusive. Only CDR3 DNA is held: 45 bases, read in frame from base 1. V is pared back by 3 bases and J by 0 bases, with 12 bases lying between the germline termini. CDR1 is given as SGHNT and CDR2 as YYREEE, both from the germline V gene (reference sequence). Remarks on this clone: The antigen this receptor binds is unknown. Per-base qualities were not stored, and no clone one base away is much larger.

One collaborating source in Seattle enrolled patients while the patients were actively infected and followed the patients over time throughout the course of disease. Whole blood was collected in K2EDTA tubes by collaborating institutions according to the institutions' own protocols. Collaborator samples were shipped for TCRbeta analysis as frozen whole blood, isolated PBMCs, or DNA extracted from either sample type. The sequence joins TRBV5-4 to TRBJ1-2; matching of 6 bases hints at TRBD1 as the D gene. Sequenced input: peripheral blood. The receptor was derived from a woman aged 55-75 years with COVID-19, enrolled during active disease. The bases are TGTGCCAGCAGCTCCGGACAGATTCCTAACTATGGCTACACCTTC. The encoded protein is CASSSGQIPNYGYTF. When the CDR3 is completed using the reference TRBV5-4 and TRBJ1-2 genes on either side, the full variable domain is ETGVTQSPTHLIKTRGQQVTLRCSSQSGHNTVSWYQQALGQGPQFIFQYYREEENGRGNFPPRFSGLQFPNYSSELNVNALELDDSALYLCASSSGQIPNYGYTFGSGTRLTVV.